This is a list of T cell receptor beta chains from one sample in a study of T cells in Graves' hyperthyroidism and ophthalmopathy. TCRdb reprocessed the multiplex PCR reads with MiXCR, giving one entry per CDR3 protein. The table lists 620,000 or so distinct CDR3 sequences, 14% of them singletons. The sample comprised blood. Receptor source: a woman aged 50 to 65 with Graves' ophthalmopathy. The CDR3 runs from the conserved cysteine through the conserved F or W. The order of the fields is D gene, J gene, clone size, V gene, CDR3 DNA, CDR3 protein. A D gene is named only where the DNA matches it firmly. Expanded clones get a size class; other rows say once, few or many, or leave the size out.

NA | TRBJ2-7 | few | TRBV15 | TGTGCCACCAGCCTTGGACCGATAACCTACGAGCAGTACTTC | CATSLGPITYEQYF
TRBD2 | TRBJ2-1 | few | TRBV4-1 | TGCGCCAGCAGCCAACCGGGACTAGCGCTGAATGAGCAGTTCTTC | CASSQPGLALNEQFF
NA | TRBJ1-3 | NA | TRBV5-1 | TGCGCCAGCAGCCACGGACGGACACTCTCTGGAAACACCATATATTTT | CASSHGRTLSGNTIYF
TRBD2 | TRBJ2-5 | NA | TRBV29-1 | TGCAGCGTTGAATGGCTAGCGGGAGGACAGACCCAGTACTTC | CSVEWLAGGQTQYF
NA | TRBJ2-1 | many | TRBV20-1 | TGCAGTGCTATGAGCTATGAGCAGTTCTTC | CSAMSYEQFF
TRBD1 | TRBJ1-5 | NA | TRBV6-1 | TGTGCCACCGCAGGGGGCCGGGGCAATCAGCCCCAGCATTTT | CATAGGRGNQPQHF
NA | TRBJ2-1 | many | TRBV6-1 | TGTGCCAGCAACCCTTACAGGGTTGTCGATGAGCAGTTCTTC | CASNPYRVVDEQFF
NA | TRBJ2-1 | NA | TRBV15 | TGTGCCACCAAGGCAGGGATCCCCTACAATGAGCAGTTCTTC | CATKAGIPYNEQFF
NA | TRBJ1-6 | NA | TRBV4-1 | TGCGCCAGCAGCCAAGCGGCCATTCAGGGGAACCGGAATTCACCCCTCCACTTT | CASSQAAIQGNRNSPLHF
NA | TRBJ2-6 | many | TRBV2 | TGTGCCAGCAGACCCACGACAGGAGCCCCCTCTGGGGCCAACGTCCTGACTTTC | CASRPTTGAPSGANVLTF
TRBD2 | TRBJ2-1 | many | TRBV5-4 | TGTGCCAGCAGCTTGGGTGGGAGGGCCATTTTGAATGAGCAGTTCTTC | CASSLGGRAILNEQFF
TRBD1 | TRBJ2-1 | few | TRBV24-1 | TGTGCCACCAGTGGTGTTTCAGGGGGTGGCAATGAGCAGTTCTTC | CATSGVSGGGNEQFF
NA | TRBJ2-1 | many | TRBV30 | TGTGCCTGGAGTACATCACAAGACCAGTTCTTC | CAWSTSQDQFF
NA | TRBJ1-1 | NA | TRBV5-4 | TGTGCCAGCAGCCCGGGAGGGGTTCTCACTGAAGCTTTCTTT | CASSPGGVLTEAFF
NA | TRBJ1-1 | many | TRBV20-1 | TGCAGTGCTGGATACAGGATCGACACTGAAGCTTTCTTT | CSAGYRIDTEAFF
NA | TRBJ1-5 | many | TRBV24-1 | TGTGCCACCAGTGACACAGGACTCGACCAGCCCCAGCATTTT | CATSDTGLDQPQHF
NA | TRBJ2-1 | NA | TRBV13 | TGTGCCAGCAGCTTCCCACGACGGACTGGCAATGAGCAGTTCTTC | CASSFPRRTGNEQFF
NA | TRBJ1-1 | many | TRBV19 | TGTGCCAGTAGGACGATCTGGGTGGGGGTAAGAACTGAAGCTTTCTTT | CASRTIWVGVRTEAFF
NA | TRBJ2-7 | many | TRBV18 | TGTGCCAGCTCACCCCTGCGGGCCTACGAGCAGTACTTC | CASSPLRAYEQYF
NA | TRBJ1-3 | many | TRBV5-1 | TGCGCCAGCAGCCCCGGGGGGCGTCTGAGCTCTGGAAACACCATATATTTT | CASSPGGRLSSGNTIYF
NA | TRBJ2-7 | many | TRBV11-2 | TGTGCCAGCAGCTTCCGGGACAACTCCTACGAGCAGTACTTC | CASSFRDNSYEQYF
NA | TRBJ1-5 | few | TRBV7-9 | TGTGCCAGCAGCCCCCCCGGGGAGTTTCAGCCCCAGCATTTT | CASSPPGEFQPQHF
TRBD2 | TRBJ2-1 | many | TRBV9 | TGTGCCAGCAGCGTAACGCCGGGCGGGAGTTTCAACAATGAGCAGTTCTTC | CASSVTPGGSFNNEQFF
TRBD1 | TRBJ2-4 | many | TRBV2 | TGTGCCAGCAGTGACCCACAGGGGGCTAGCGCCAAAAACATTCAGTACTTC | CASSDPQGASAKNIQYF
TRBD1 | TRBJ2-3 | NA | TRBV9 | TGTGCCAGCAGCGAACCGGGACAGGGGTTTACAGATACGCAGTATTTT | CASSEPGQGFTDTQYF
NA | TRBJ2-7 | NA | TRBV2 | TGTGCCAGCAGGCTCGAAGACTTGAGATTGTACTACGAGCAGTACTTC | CASRLEDLRLYYEQYF
NA | TRBJ1-2 | few | TRBV15 | TGTGCCACCAGCAGGGATCCCCGCCGTTCAGAGTTCGGCTATGGCTACACCTTC | CATSRDPRRSEFGYGYTF
NA | TRBJ2-7 | NA | TRBV14 | TGTGCCAGCAGCCCGGCGTTGACTGACGAGCAGTACTTC | CASSPALTDEQYF
NA | TRBJ2-1 | many | TRBV7-3 | TGTGCCAGCAGCTCGGGACTGGGGAATGAGCAGTTCTTC | CASSSGLGNEQFF
NA | TRBJ2-7 | many | TRBV7-9 | TGTGCCAGCAGCCCAGCAGCGGGACAAAAGCAGTACTTC | CASSPAAGQKQYF
NA | TRBJ1-2 | few | TRBV2 | TGTGCCAGCAGTGGGGGTTATGTCTATGGCTACACCTTC | CASSGGYVYGYTF
NA | TRBJ2-7 | many | TRBV12-3/TRBV12-4 | TGTGCCAGCACCCTAGAACTATCCAACTCCTACGAGCAGTACTTC | CASTLELSNSYEQYF
TRBD2 | TRBJ2-3 | NA | TRBV3-1 | TGTGCCAGCAGCCCTTGGACTAGCGGGAGTAGGGCAGATACGCAGTATTTT | CASSPWTSGSRADTQYF
TRBD2 | TRBJ2-5 | many | TRBV20-1 | TGCAGTGCTAGAGTTGAAGCCGTGTTGGGAGGGCCTGGAGAGACCCAGTACTTC | CSARVEAVLGGPGETQYF
TRBD2 | TRBJ2-1 | NA | TRBV20-1 | TGCAGTGCCAATGGACTAGCGGTCCATGAGCAGTTCTTC | CSANGLAVHEQFF
NA | TRBJ2-5 | many | TRBV15 | TGTGCCACCAGCAGAGATTGGGCGAGGGGGCGGGGTGCAGAGACCCAGTACTTC | CATSRDWARGRGAETQYF
NA | TRBJ2-3 | many | TRBV7-2 | TGTGCCAGCAGCTCGACTAGTACAGATACGCAGTATTTT | CASSSTSTDTQYF
TRBD1 | TRBJ1-5 | many | TRBV3-1 | TGTGCCAGCAGCCAGGGCTGGACAGGGTACGGCAATCAGCCCCAGCATTTT | CASSQGWTGYGNQPQHF
TRBD2 | TRBJ2-7 | many | TRBV30 | TGTGCCTGGAGTGTACTAGCGGGCGAGCAGTACTTC | CAWSVLAGEQYF
TRBD1 | TRBJ1-3 | NA | TRBV7-2 | TGTGCCAGCAGCCCCCCCCCGCGGAGGGGGCGAAACACCATATATTTT | CASSPPPRRGRNTIYF
TRBD2 | TRBJ2-3 | few | TRBV25-1 | TGTGCCAGCGAGCGGGAGGGCCCAGATACGCAGTATTTT | CASEREGPDTQYF
NA | TRBJ2-7 | many | TRBV10-3 | TGTGCCATCAGCGGGACGCCAGACTACGAGCAGTACTTC | CAISGTPDYEQYF
NA | TRBJ2-1 | many | TRBV6-1 | TGTGCCAGCAGCTCTGTCGGTTACAATGAGCAGTTCTTC | CASSSVGYNEQFF
NA | TRBJ2-1 | many | TRBV28 | TGTGCCAGCAGTTCTCAGGGAACTCCCTACAATGAGCAGTTCTTC | CASSSQGTPYNEQFF
TRBD1 | TRBJ2-1 | NA | TRBV28 | TGTGCCAGCAGTTCGGCCGGACAGGGGAACAATGAGCAGTTCTTC | CASSSAGQGNNEQFF
TRBD1 | TRBJ2-7 | many | TRBV15 | TGTGCCACCAGAGGGCAGGGGGACTACGAGCAGTACTTC | CATRGQGDYEQYF
NA | TRBJ1-4 | NA | TRBV19 | TGTGCCAGTAGCGTTGGACAATCACCTGCTAATGAAAAACTGTTTTTT | CASSVGQSPANEKLFF
TRBD2 | TRBJ2-5 | many | TRBV9 | TGTGCCAGCAGCCCCCGGACTAGCGGGAGACAGACCCAGTACTTC | CASSPRTSGRQTQYF
TRBD2 | TRBJ2-3 | many | TRBV5-5 | TGTGCCAGCAGCTTGGGGCCGGGACTAGCGAGGCGTCCTACGCAGTATTTT | CASSLGPGLARRPTQYF
TRBD1 | TRBJ2-5 | few | TRBV3-1 | TGTGCCAGCAGCCACCGGGACAGGAAAGAGACCCAGTACTTC | CASSHRDRKETQYF
NA | TRBJ1-6 | few | TRBV5-1 | TGCGCCAGCCGCATCGGAGACATACCAGGTTCACCCCTCCACTTT | CASRIGDIPGSPLHF
NA | TRBJ1-5 | many | TRBV28 | TGTGCCAGCAAGAATAGCAATCAGCCCCAGCATTTT | CASKNSNQPQHF